What follows are 21 T cell receptor beta chains derived from one specimen sequenced in a study of spatial heterogeneity in lung cancer. General study results and limits: Within tumors, counts of expanded alpha and beta TCRs tracked tumor mutation counts.

Using its own MiXCR run on the 5' RACE reads, TCRdb lists one record per CDR3 protein. Among about 5,100 distinct CDR3 sequences listed, approximately 9% were seen once. The antigens for these receptors are not known. Time point defined: sample taken at primary tumor resection. Specimen: lung tumor tissue, collected at surgery. Every receptor here comes from a female donor with early-stage non-small cell lung cancer.

This clonotype was found many times. This sequence joins TRBV15 and TRBJ2-3; 10 bases match TRBD2. Unmatched junction bases numbered 7, after V lost 0 bases and J lost 4 bases. This CDR3 spans 17 amino acids. CDR1 is LNHNV, CDR2 YYDKDF, per germline (reference sequence). CDR3 sequence: CATSRDRLAGAPDTQYF. CDR3 DNA: TGTGCCACCAGCAGAGATCGGCTAGCGGGGGCCCCAGATACGCAGTATTTT.

By share, this clonotype ranks as medium-sized (0.01 to 0.1%). The chain employs TRBV6-5 and TRBJ1-1, with a possible D match to TRBD1 (6 bases). Germline V lookup: CDR1 MNHEY, CDR2 SVGAGI. This CDR3 comprises 13 residues. V lost 0 bases to trimming and J lost 11 bases, with 13 bases between them. CDR3 DNA sequence: TGTGCCAGCAGTTACTCGGGACACGAGATTGCTTTCTTT. Translated: CASSYSGHEIAFF.

This clonotype showed up many times. This rearrangement joins TRBV12-3 or TRBV12-4 to TRBJ2-3; D gene uncertain. The V and J ends lost 3 bases and 4 bases respectively, with 14 bases between them. The CDR3 sequence is 15 residues long. The CDR3 DNA reads TGTGCCAGCAGTTTTTCGCTAGATTCGTCAGATACGCAGTATTTT. It specifies CASSFSLDSSDTQYF.

In its sample, this clonotype was seen a few times. The J gene is TRBJ1-6, the V gene TRBV20-1; TRBD1 matches 8 bases. The CDR3 is 17 residues long. Germline trimming cut 1 base from V and 7 bases from J; bases unmatched to any gene: 12. Germline loops: CDR1 DFQATT, CDR2 SNEGSKA (reference sequence). This chain's CDR3 is CSARAGQAFTLNSPLHF. CDR3 in DNA: TGCAGTGCTAGAGCGGGACAGGCTTTCACCCTCAATTCACCCCTCCACTTT.

Relative to its sample, this clonotype is medium-sized. This chain links TRBV19 with TRBJ2-7; maybe TRBD2 (5 bases). V lost 5 bases to trimming and J lost 4 bases, with 21 bases between them. Germline V CDR1 and CDR2: LNHDA, SQIVND (reference sequence). The CDR3 loop spans 16 amino acids. CDR3 DNA: TGTGCCAGTAGTTCACGCATGGGAGCTTGGGTGTACGAGCAGTACTTC. Its translation is CASSSRMGAWVYEQYF. Using reference TRBV19 and TRBJ2-7 for the parts outside the CDR3, the full variable domain is DGGITQSPKYLFRKEGQNVTLSCEQNLNHDAMYWYRQDPGQGLRLIYYSQIVNDFQKGDIAEGYSVSREKKESFPLTVTSAQKNPTAFYLCASSSRMGAWVYEQYFGPGTRLTVT.

Ten or more counts support this clonotype. The chain recombines TRBV2 with TRBJ1-1; D remains ambiguous. This CDR3 has 15 residues. Germline V CDR1 and CDR2: SNHLY, FYNNEI. V was clipped by 4 bases and J by 4 bases, with 16 bases between them. CDR3 in amino acids: CASSATHRPSTEAFF. In DNA form, the CDR3 reads TGTGCCAGCAGTGCAACACATAGGCCGAGCACTGAAGCTTTCTTT.

The rearrangement links TRBV28 to TRBJ1-1, with D possibly TRBD1 on 5 matching bases. The V end was cut by 5 bases, the J end by 4 bases, with 17 bases between. CDR3 length: 15 amino acids. CDR1 MDHEN and CDR2 SYDVKM come from the germline V gene. The CDR3 here is CASSRGDGAITEAFF. The CDR3 DNA reads TGTGCCAGCAGTCGCGGAGACGGGGCGATCACTGAAGCTTTCTTT.

By proportion, this clonotype is large. This sequence joins TRBV6-6 and TRBJ2-2; 8 bases fit TRBD1. From germline, CDR1 is MNHNY and CDR2 SVGAGI (reference sequence). CDR3 length: 16 residues. The junction had 7 bases not matched to a gene; V was cut back by 6 bases and J by 1 base. The CDR3 region has the DNA TGTGCCAGCAGGACCGGACAGGGACTGAACACCGGGGAGCTGTTTTTT. It codes for CASRTGQGLNTGELFF.

This clonotype is medium-sized (0.01 to 0.1%) in the sample. The chain combines TRBV2 with TRBJ2-1; 9 bases match TRBD1. J was trimmed by 7 bases and V by 6 bases; bases with no gene match: 4. Germline V gene lookup returns CDR1 SNHLY and CDR2 FYNNEI. The CDR3 runs to 13 residues. The CDR3 reads CASRGTGTNEQFF. CDR3 sequence (DNA): TGTGCCAGCAGAGGGACAGGGACAAATGAGCAGTTCTTC. Combining the CDR3 with reference TRBV2 and TRBJ2-1 gives the whole variable domain EPEVTQTPSHQVTQMGQEVILRCVPISNHLYFYWYRQILGQKVEFLVSFYNNEISEKSEIFDDQFSVERPDGSNFTLKIRSTKLEDSAMYFCASRGTGTNEQFFGPGTRLTVL.

This clonotype came up many times. The chain has TRBV4-2 and TRBJ2-3, with D perhaps TRBD1 (6 bases). The germline V and J ends were trimmed by 6 bases and 4 bases, with 20 bases remaining between them. The V gene's germline CDR1 is LGHNA and CDR2 YNFKEQ. The CDR3 contains 16 residues. CDR3 coding DNA: TGTGCCAGCAGTTTTGACCCGGGCAAGGGGGCAGATACGCAGTATTTT. Its translation is CASSFDPGKGADTQYF.

By proportion, this clonotype is medium-sized. This chain links TRBV12-3 or TRBV12-4 with TRBJ1-4; perhaps TRBD1 as D (6 bases). The length of the CDR3 is 16 residues. Trimming stripped 2 bases from V and 0 bases from J, with 10 bases between. The CDR3 reads CASSLMAGATNEKLFF. The CDR3 bases are TGTGCCAGCAGTTTAATGGCAGGGGCAACTAATGAAAAACTGTTTTTT.

This clonotype counts as medium-sized (0.01 to 0.1%). A clone one base away is much larger, so this may be a read error. The chain carries TRBV7-2 and TRBJ1-1; D is ambiguous. In germline, CDR1 is SGHTA, CDR2 FQGNSA. This CDR3 has 18 amino acids. The CDR3 nucleotides read TGTGCCAGCAGCTTAAGGACGGGTCTATCCGGACGAAACACTGAAGTTTTCTTT. This gives the protein CASSLRTGLSGRNTEVFF.

This clonotype is medium-sized within its sample. This chain uses TRBV28 with TRBJ2-2; the D gene could be TRBD1 or TRBD2 (6 bases each). The CDR3 totals 15 residues. V gave up 7 bases and J gave up 0 bases, with 12 bases separating them. CDR1 MDHEN and CDR2 SYDVKM come from the germline V gene. The CDR3 DNA reads TGTGCCAGCACTAGGGGGAGGCCGAACACCGGGGAGCTGTTTTTT. Protein sequence: CASTRGRPNTGELFF.

This clonotype was seen ten or more times. The chain carries TRBV7-3 and TRBJ2-5; weak D call: TRBD1 (6 bases). Germline CDR1 reads SGHTA; CDR2 reads FQGTGA. V was clipped by 2 bases and J by 2 bases, with 9 bases between them. This CDR3 has 14 residues. Here the CDR3 DNA reads TGTGCCAGCAGCTTAGCAGGGGATCAAGAGACCCAGTACTTC. Translating gives CASSLAGDQETQYF.

This clonotype turned up a few times. The chain links TRBV18 to TRBJ1-1, with D uncertain. The CDR3 length is 15 residues. CDR1 and CDR2 from the germline V gene are KGHSH and LQKENI. The ends were cut back, 1 base at V and 1 base at J, with 10 bases in the middle. The CDR3 reads CASSPLGGRNTEAFF. The CDR3 DNA is TGTGCCAGCTCACCACTGGGAGGAAGGAACACTGAAGCTTTCTTT.

This chain uses TRBV28 with TRBJ2-5; D perhaps matches TRBD1 (6 bases). The CDR3 length is 14 residues. V was trimmed by 6 bases and J by 5 bases, leaving 16 bases between them. In germline, CDR1 is MDHEN, CDR2 SYDVKM. CDR3 sequence (DNA): TGTGCCAGCAGCGGACGACAGGTTTCGGAGACCCAGTACTTC. Translated, it gives CASSGRQVSETQYF. Looking up the rest from reference TRBV28 and TRBJ2-5 gives the full variable domain: DVKVTQSSRYLVKRTGEKVFLECVQDMDHENMFWYRQDPGLGLRLIYFSYDVKMKEKGDIPEGYSVSREKKERFSLILESASTNQTSMYLCASSGRQVSETQYFGPGTRLLVL.

This clonotype was counted ten times or more. The J gene is TRBJ1-2, the V gene TRBV5-6; maybe TRBD1 (5 bases). The germline V gene encodes CDR1 SGHDT and CDR2 YYEEEE. Deletions cut 0 bases from V and 2 bases from J, with 5 bases between. The CDR3 sequence is 13 residues long. The CDR3 region has the DNA TGTGCCAGCAGCTTGGCAGGGAACTATGGCTACACCTTC. Translation: CASSLAGNYGYTF.

This clonotype was observed at least ten times. This chain uses TRBV12-5 with TRBJ2-4; D is perhaps TRBD1 (5 bases). Germline V gene sequence: CDR1 LGHNT, CDR2 FRNRAP. The V end lost 9 bases, the J end lost 6 bases, and 12 bases lay between the germline ends. There are 12 residues in the CDR3. CDR3 residues: CASSGLGNIQYF. In DNA, the CDR3 is TGTGCTAGCTCAGGGTTAGGAAACATTCAGTACTTC.

Sample share makes this clonotype medium-sized. The rearrangement uses TRBV27 and TRBJ2-7; 9 bases fit TRBD2. CDR1 is MNHEY, CDR2 SMNVEV, per germline (reference sequence). With 6 bases clipped from V and 6 bases from J, the junction kept 12 bases outside the gene matches. The CDR3 loop spans 15 amino acids. CDR3 coding DNA: TGTGCCAGCAGGGTCATTAGCGGGAGACGGGTCGAGCAGTACTTC. Residues: CASRVISGRRVEQYF.

The chain is built from TRBV5-1 and TRBJ2-2; a weak D match, TRBD2 (5 bases). This CDR3 has 16 residues. The V gene lost 6 bases and the J gene lost 1 base, with 16 bases spanning the gap. Germline V gives CDR1 SGHRS, CDR2 YFSETQ. In DNA, the CDR3 is TGCGCCAGCACCGCATACCGACGGGAGAACACCGGGGAGCTGTTTTTT. Translated, it gives CASTAYRRENTGELFF. The full variable domain, completed using reference TRBV5-1 and TRBJ2-2, is KAGVTQTPRYLIKTRGQQVTLSCSPISGHRSVSWYQQTPGQGLQFLFEYFSETQRNKGNFPGRFSGRQFSNSRSEMNVSTLELGDSALYLCASTAYRRENTGELFFGEGSRLTVL.

CDR3 coding DNA: TGTGCCATCAGTGAGTCTGCGGATTTGAACACTGAAGCTTTCTTT. This sequence encodes CAISESADLNTEAFF. The V call is TRBV10-3, the J call TRBJ1-1; D uncertain. V dropped 0 bases and J dropped 0 bases, with 8 bases sitting between them. Germline CDR1 reads ENHRY; CDR2 reads SYGVKD. The length of the CDR3 is 15 residues.